This T cell receptor (beta chain) was sequenced during a study of T cell changes during pregnancy in multiple sclerosis. This clone was picked up a small number of times. Germline V gene lookup returns CDR1 MGHRA and CDR2 YSYEKL. The CDR3 totals 19 residues. Trimming stripped 1 base from V and 3 bases from J, with 22 bases between. Profiled with immunoSEQ multiplex PCR; TCRdb holds only in-frame clones, not every one. The sample consists of approximately 40,000 clones, over 75% of them appearing once. The material sequenced was CD4+ T cells from peripheral blood mononuclear cells, taken before pregnancy. The source is a female donor with multiple sclerosis, enrolled in a pregnancy study. The chain joins TRBV4-1 to TRBJ1-5; tentatively, D is TRBD1 (5 bases). The CDR3 loop reads CASSQGRILAGKDNQPQHF. CDR3 nucleotides: TGCGCCAGCAGCCAAGGAAGGATTCTGGCAGGGAAGGACAATCAGCCCCAGCATTTT.